The 30 T cell receptor beta chains below come from one sample, sequenced in a study of T-cell memory formation after mild COVID-19. TCRdb re-derived calls from the 5' RACE reads in MiXCR, one entry per CDR3 protein. The table lists around 300,000 distinct CDR3 sequences, 10% to 15% of them singletons. The specimen sequenced was PBMCs or a T cell subset sorted from them (not recorded which). These receptors all come from a man younger than 35 who had mild COVID-19 (a few samples of this study predate the infection). Cell type and time point are not known.

This clonotype was observed a few times. The chain employs TRBV9 and TRBJ2-5, with D maybe TRBD2 (6 bases). V shed 2 bases and J shed 7 bases, with 15 bases lying between them. This CDR3 has 14 residues. CDR1 SGDLS and CDR2 YYNGEE come from the germline V gene. The CDR3, as DNA: TGTGCCAGCAGCGTTAGCGGTCCGCCTGGGACCCAGTACTTC. Amino acids: CASSVSGPPGTQYF.

The V and J genes are TRBV4-1 and TRBJ1-2, with D unclear. V gave up 1 base and J gave up 1 base, with 10 bases separating them. The CDR3 is made up of 15 amino acids. Germline values: CDR1 MGHRA, CDR2 YSYEKL. CDR3 sequence: CASSQAVLLNYGYTF. CDR3 sequence (DNA): TGCGCCAGCAGCCAAGCAGTTCTCCTTAACTATGGCTACACCTTC.

This clonotype was picked up a small number of times. The chain links TRBV5-1 to TRBJ1-2; 7 nucleotides line up with TRBD1. Losses at the gene ends were 4 bases for V and 5 bases for J; bases not matched to a gene: 14. The CDR3 is 16 amino acids. The germline CDR1 and CDR2 sequences are SGHRS and YFSETQ. The CDR3 DNA follows: TGCGCCAGCAGCCACGGGACAGCCGGGCCTAGTTATGGCTACACCTTC. Its translation: CASSHGTAGPSYGYTF.

J is TRBJ2-7 and V is TRBV7-9; D not certain. The CDR3 is 15 amino acids. V was shortened by 5 bases and J by 3 bases, with 17 bases between the two germline ends. Germline V gene data show CDR1 as SEHNR and CDR2 as FQNEAQ (reference sequence). The DNA for the CDR3 is TGTGCCAGCAGCCCCGCGAGGTTCTGGAGCTACGAGCAGTACGTC. It encodes CASSPARFWSYEQYV.

In its sample, this clonotype was seen many times. In nucleotides, the CDR3 is TGCGCCAGCAGCTTGGAGGTTCACGGGGAGCTGTTTTTT. Protein sequence: CASSLEVHGELFF. The rearrangement uses TRBV5-1 and TRBJ2-2, with D hard to call. Trimming removed 0 bases at V and 7 bases at J, with 7 bases between. This CDR3 is 13 amino acids long. CDR1 SGHRS and CDR2 YFSETQ come from the germline V gene.

This clonotype was seen a handful of times. The CDR3 coding sequence is TGCAGTGCTAGAGATATAACCCTCGAAGCTTTCTTT. This encodes CSARDITLEAFF. This sequence joins TRBV20-1 and TRBJ1-1; no clear D gene. Trimming removed 0 bases from V and 8 bases from J, with 10 bases in between. Germline lookup yields CDR1 DFQATT and CDR2 SNEGSKA (reference sequence). This CDR3 spans 12 amino acids.

This clonotype was picked up a small number of times. This chain uses TRBV20-1 with TRBJ2-5, with 11 bases lining up with TRBD2. Germline lookup yields CDR1 DFQATT and CDR2 SNEGSKA (reference sequence). J lost 4 bases, V lost 6 bases, and 16 bases had no gene match. The CDR3 extends over 17 amino acids. The CDR3 reads CSAILAGALRGRETQYF. The CDR3, as DNA: TGCAGTGCAATACTAGCGGGGGCCCTCCGGGGTAGAGAGACCCAGTACTTC.

The chain recombines TRBV5-1 with TRBJ1-2, with a tentative D call TRBD1 (6 bases). The CDR3 runs to 15 residues. Trimming took off 0 bases at V and 4 bases at J, with 13 bases between the two ends. Germline values: CDR1 SGHRS, CDR2 YFSETQ. This CDR3 is CASSLVSGDAYGYTF. In DNA form, the CDR3 reads TGCGCCAGCAGCTTGGTCTCAGGGGATGCCTATGGCTACACCTTC.

The chain couples TRBV7-8 to TRBJ2-7, with D unclear. CDR1 is SGHVS and CDR2 is FQNEAQ in the germline V gene. The CDR3 consists of 15 residues. The germline V and J ends were trimmed by 2 bases and 3 bases, with 14 bases remaining between them. In DNA form, the CDR3 reads TGTGCCAGCAGCTTACATGTTAAAACGGGCTACGAGCAGTACTTC. Translated, it gives CASSLHVKTGYEQYF. The full variable domain, its missing parts supplied by reference TRBV7-8 and TRBJ2-7, is GAGVSQSPRYKVAKRGQDVALRCDPISGHVSLFWYQQALGQGPEFLTYFQNEAQLDKSGLPSDRFFAERPEGSVSTLKIQRTQQEDSAVYLCASSLHVKTGYEQYFGPGTRLTVT.

A few counts support this clonotype. The rearrangement links TRBV18 to TRBJ2-3; D is perhaps TRBD2 (6 bases). The ends were cut back, 2 bases at V and 1 base at J, with 13 bases in the middle. The CDR3 is made up of 16 amino acids. Germline loops: CDR1 KGHSH, CDR2 LQKENI. DNA of the CDR3: TGTGCCAGCTCACCATATTCGGGGACTGGCACAGATACGCAGTATTTT. This translates into CASSPYSGTGTDTQYF. Together with reference TRBV18 and TRBJ2-3, the CDR3 gives the full variable domain: NAGVMQNPRHLVRRRGQEARLRCSPMKGHSHVYWYRQLPEEGLKFMVYLQKENIIDESGMPKERFSAEFPKEGPSILRIQQVVRGDSAAYFCASSPYSGTGTDTQYFGPGTRLTVL.

This clonotype was counted at least ten times. The CDR3 reads CASSQNRAHEPQHF. The DNA for the CDR3 is TGTGCCAGCAGTCAGAACAGGGCCCATGAGCCCCAGCATTTT. J is TRBJ1-5 and V is TRBV12-3 or TRBV12-4; a possible D gene is TRBD1 (6 bases). The CDR3 spans 14 residues. V was pared by 5 bases and J by 8 bases, with 16 bases between.

The chain couples TRBV6-2 or TRBV6-3 to TRBJ1-5; weak D call: TRBD1 (5 bases). Germline V CDR1 and CDR2: MNHEY, SVGEGT. Trimming left V 8 bases short and J 2 bases short, with 13 bases between. This CDR3 region has 14 residues. CDR3 sequence: CASRPGAGNQPQHF. In DNA, the CDR3 is TGTGCCAGCCGGCCCGGGGCAGGCAATCAGCCCCAGCATTTT.

The sample holds many counts of this clonotype. The genes are TRBV4-3 and TRBJ1-2; D unclear. Looked up from germline, CDR1 is LGHNA and CDR2 is YSLEER. This CDR3 is 14 amino acids long. The V gene lost 3 bases and the J gene lost 3 bases, with 11 bases spanning the gap. The DNA for the CDR3 is TGCGCCAGCAGCCAGGATACGGACTACTATGGCTACACCTTC. This gives the protein CASSQDTDYYGYTF.

The chain carries TRBV12-3 or TRBV12-4 and TRBJ2-1; 10 bases match TRBD2. This CDR3 has 14 amino acids. V gave up 7 bases and J gave up 4 bases; unmatched junction bases: 4. CDR3 loop: CASITSGVYNEQFF. The CDR3 coding sequence is TGTGCCAGCATTACTAGCGGGGTATACAATGAGCAGTTCTTC.

V gene TRBV6-6 combines with J gene TRBJ1-1, with a possible D match to TRBD1 (5 bases). The CDR3 consists of 12 residues. Trimming cost V 4 bases and J 10 bases, with 13 bases left between them. Germline V gene lookup returns CDR1 MNHNY and CDR2 SVGAGI (reference sequence). This CDR3 reads CASSSPGGSAFF. The DNA of the CDR3 is TGTGCCAGCAGTTCCCCCGGGGGTTCAGCTTTCTTT.

In this sample, this clonotype turned up a few times. The chain combines TRBV6-5 with TRBJ2-4; perhaps TRBD2 as D (6 bases). Germline CDR1 MNHEY, CDR2 SVGAGI. The CDR3 is made up of 15 amino acids. Between the trimmed V and J ends, which lost 6 bases and 2 bases, there was a span of 14 bases. The DNA for the CDR3 is TGTGCCAGCAGCAGGAGGGGCGAATCCAAAAACATTCAGTACTTC. This encodes CASSRRGESKNIQYF.

The J gene is TRBJ1-1, the V gene TRBV4-1; 7 nucleotides match TRBD1. The CDR3 is 15 residues long. The germline V gene encodes CDR1 MGHRA and CDR2 YSYEKL. V shed 0 bases, J shed 3 bases, and the junction held 4 bases outside the gene matches. The CDR3 DNA reads TGCGCCAGCAGCCAAGAGGGGCAGGGGGACACTGAAGCTTTCTTT. Translating gives CASSQEGQGDTEAFF.

The V gene is TRBV4-1, the J gene TRBJ2-2; D perhaps matches TRBD1 (6 bases). The CDR3 length is 15 residues. Germline CDR1 MGHRA, CDR2 YSYEKL. Trimming removed 1 base from V and 6 bases from J, with 12 bases in between. CDR3 in DNA: TGCGCCAGCAGCCAAGGTCTCAGGGGCCCCGGGGAGCTGTTTTTT. Translating gives CASSQGLRGPGELFF.

The rearrangement uses TRBV5-5 and TRBJ2-3; TRBD2 matches at 8 bases. CDR3 length: 13 amino acids. Trimming removed 4 bases from V and 4 bases from J; junction bases left unmatched: 2. CDR1 is SGHKS, CDR2 YYEKEE, per germline (reference sequence). The CDR3 is CASSPLAADTQYF. The CDR3 DNA sequence: TGTGCCAGCAGCCCACTAGCGGCAGATACGCAGTATTTT.

This clonotype was counted a few times. V gene TRBV6-2 or TRBV6-3 combines with J gene TRBJ2-2, with TRBD2 matching over 8 bases. V dropped 3 bases and J dropped 1; count of bases not matched to a gene: 7. This CDR3 spans 17 amino acids. The germline V gene encodes CDR1 MNHEY and CDR2 SVGEGT. CDR3 DNA: TGTGCCAGCAGTTATCGGCGGGGGGCTAGGAACACCGGGGAGCTGTTTTTT. Its protein product is CASSYRRGARNTGELFF.

The table lists this clonotype with many counts. The chain links TRBV5-1 to TRBJ2-3; a possible D gene is TRBD2 (5 bases). CDR3 length: 14 amino acids. Trimming removed 0 bases at V and 5 bases at J, with 10 bases between. In germline, CDR1 is SGHRS, CDR2 YFSETQ. The CDR3 is CASSLGRSVDTQYF. In DNA, the CDR3 is TGCGCCAGCAGCTTGGGGCGTAGCGTAGATACGCAGTATTTT. Full variable domain (rest looked up from reference TRBV5-1 and TRBJ2-3): KAGVTQTPRYLIKTRGQQVTLSCSPISGHRSVSWYQQTPGQGLQFLFEYFSETQRNKGNFPGRFSGRQFSNSRSEMNVSTLELGDSALYLCASSLGRSVDTQYFGPGTRLTVL.

This clonotype was seen only a few times. J is TRBJ1-6 and V is TRBV27, with D hard to call. CDR1 and CDR2 from the germline V gene are MNHEY and SMNVEV (reference sequence). The germline V and J ends were trimmed by 3 bases and 8 bases, with 14 bases remaining between them. This CDR3 region has 15 residues. The CDR3 DNA is TGTGCCAGCAGTTTGCTCGGGGTGAACTATTCACCCCTCCACTTT. Protein: CASSLLGVNYSPLHF.

The chain combines TRBV29-1 with TRBJ2-2, with 9 bases identical to TRBD1. Germline lookup yields CDR1 SQVTM and CDR2 ANQGSEA. The CDR3 consists of 13 residues. The trim removed 8 bases at V and 5 bases at J, leaving 6 bases unmatched. The CDR3 is CSLRTGETGELFF. The CDR3 DNA follows: TGCAGCTTAAGGACAGGGGAGACCGGGGAGCTGTTTTTT.

The chain is built from TRBV4-1 and TRBJ1-2; 8 nucleotides match TRBD1. Trimming removed 1 base from V and 6 bases from J; junction bases left unmatched: 13. This CDR3 is 17 amino acids long. Germline CDR1 reads MGHRA; CDR2 reads YSYEKL. DNA of the CDR3: TGCGCCAGCAGCCAAGTCGTCTCCCCCAGGGGGCCGAATGGCTACACCTTC. This codes for CASSQVVSPRGPNGYTF.

This clonotype has a handful of counts. J is TRBJ1-3 and V is TRBV7-9, with unresolved D. The germline V gene encodes CDR1 SEHNR and CDR2 FQNEAQ (reference sequence). The ends were cut back, 6 bases at V and 0 bases at J, with 18 bases in the middle. The CDR3 sequence is 17 residues long. The CDR3 reads CASRPNRRHASGNTIYF. For the CDR3, the DNA is TGTGCCAGCAGGCCTAACAGACGGCATGCCTCTGGAAACACCATATATTTT. The entire variable domain, with the rest obtained from reference TRBV7-9 and TRBJ1-3, is as follows: DTGVSQNPRHKITKRGQNVTFRCDPISEHNRLYWYRQTLGQGPEFLTYFQNEAQLEKSRLLSDRFSAERPKGSFSTLEIQRTEQGDSAMYLCASRPNRRHASGNTIYFGEGSWLTVV.

V is TRBV25-1 and J is TRBJ1-2, with D tentatively TRBD1 (5 bases). The V and J ends lost 3 bases and 8 bases respectively, with 13 bases between them. The CDR3 spans 13 residues. The germline gives CDR1 MGHDK, CDR2 SYGVNS. The CDR3 here is CASSDPGSYGYTF. Here the CDR3 DNA reads TGTGCCAGCAGTGACCCAGGGTCCTACGGCTACACCTTC.

This sequence joins TRBV3-1 and TRBJ2-2; D unclear. V lost 2 bases and J 7 bases, leaving 5 bases between the germline ends. In germline, CDR1 is LGHDT, CDR2 YNNKEL (reference sequence). The CDR3 has 12 amino acids. CDR3 sequence reads: CASSQWHGELFF. The DNA of the CDR3 is TGTGCCAGCAGCCAATGGCACGGGGAGCTGTTTTTT.

The chain uses TRBV7-2 and TRBJ2-2, with 8 bases fitting TRBD1. This CDR3 comprises 14 residues. Germline trimming cut 5 bases from V and 5 bases from J; bases unmatched to any gene: 4. The germline V gene has CDR1 SGHTA and CDR2 FQGNSA. This chain's CDR3 is CASSLTGETGELFF. DNA of the CDR3: TGTGCCAGCAGCCTGACAGGGGAGACCGGGGAGCTGTTTTTT.

This clonotype was recorded many times. The chain joins TRBV6-5 to TRBJ1-5; TRBD1 is a possible D gene (6 bases). This CDR3 has 13 amino acids. Germline values: CDR1 MNHEY, CDR2 SVGAGI. Trimming cost V 2 bases and J 8 bases, with 10 bases left between them. DNA of the CDR3: TGTGCCAGCAGTTACCGGGGGCGTGAGCCCCAGCATTTT. It codes for CASSYRGREPQHF.

The CDR3 DNA is TGCGCCAGCAGCCACGGAAGGGCAGCGAGCTCCTACAATGAGCAGTTCTTC. Its translation: CASSHGRAASSYNEQFF. The gene calls are TRBV4-1 and TRBJ2-1; D unresolved. The CDR3 runs 17 residues. The V and J ends lost 3 bases and 0 bases respectively, with 15 bases between them. Germline CDR1 MGHRA, CDR2 YSYEKL.